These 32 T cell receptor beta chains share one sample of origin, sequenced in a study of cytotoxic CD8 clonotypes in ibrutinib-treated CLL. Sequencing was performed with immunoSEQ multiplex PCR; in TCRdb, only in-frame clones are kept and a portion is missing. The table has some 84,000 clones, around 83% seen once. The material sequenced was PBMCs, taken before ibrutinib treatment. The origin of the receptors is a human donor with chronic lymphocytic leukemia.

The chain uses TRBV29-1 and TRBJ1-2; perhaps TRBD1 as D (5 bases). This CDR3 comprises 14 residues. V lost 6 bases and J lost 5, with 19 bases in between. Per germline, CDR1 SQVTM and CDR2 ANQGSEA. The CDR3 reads CSVGTLNSYYGYTF. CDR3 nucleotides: TGCAGCGTGGGGACGCTGAACTCGTATTATGGCTACACCTTC.

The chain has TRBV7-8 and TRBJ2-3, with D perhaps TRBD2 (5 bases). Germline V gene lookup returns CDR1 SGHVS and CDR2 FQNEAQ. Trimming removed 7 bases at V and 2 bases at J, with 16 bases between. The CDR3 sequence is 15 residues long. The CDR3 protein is CASTLLAGVTDTQYF. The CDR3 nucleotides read TGTGCCAGCACCCTTCTCGCGGGTGTCACAGATACGCAGTATTTT.

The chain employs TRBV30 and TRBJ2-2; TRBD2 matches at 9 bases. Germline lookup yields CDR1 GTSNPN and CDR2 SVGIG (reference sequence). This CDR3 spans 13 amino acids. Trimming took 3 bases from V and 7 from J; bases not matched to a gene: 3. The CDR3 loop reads CAWRPSGVGELFF. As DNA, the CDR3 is TGTGCCTGGAGGCCTAGCGGGGTCGGGGAGCTGTTTTTT.

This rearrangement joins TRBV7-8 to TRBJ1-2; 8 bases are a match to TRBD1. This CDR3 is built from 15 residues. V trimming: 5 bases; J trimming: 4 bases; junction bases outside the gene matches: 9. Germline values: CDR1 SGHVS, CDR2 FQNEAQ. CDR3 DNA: TGTGCCAGCAGCCAACTGGACAGGGTTGGCTATGGCTACACCTTC. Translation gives CASSQLDRVGYGYTF.

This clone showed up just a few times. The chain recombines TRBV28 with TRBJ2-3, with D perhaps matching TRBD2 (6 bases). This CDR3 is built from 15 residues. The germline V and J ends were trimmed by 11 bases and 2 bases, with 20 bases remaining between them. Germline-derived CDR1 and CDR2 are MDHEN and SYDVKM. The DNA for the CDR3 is TGTGCCGGCTCACCCTCGGGACTCCTCACAGATACGCAGTATTTT. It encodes CAGSPSGLLTDTQYF.

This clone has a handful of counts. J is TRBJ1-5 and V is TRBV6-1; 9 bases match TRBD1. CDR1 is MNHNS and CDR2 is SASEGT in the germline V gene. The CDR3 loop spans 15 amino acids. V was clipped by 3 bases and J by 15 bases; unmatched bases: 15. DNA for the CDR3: TGTGCCAGCAGTGATGGCGACAGGGGGTTTTCAAAAGGGCATTTT. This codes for CASSDGDRGFSKGHF.

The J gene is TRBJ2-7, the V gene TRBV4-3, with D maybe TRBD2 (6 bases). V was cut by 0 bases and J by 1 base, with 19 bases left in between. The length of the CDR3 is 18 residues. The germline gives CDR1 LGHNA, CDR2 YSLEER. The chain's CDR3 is CASSQDRLSGTISYEQYF. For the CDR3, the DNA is TGCGCCAGCAGCCAAGATCGACTTAGCGGTACAATATCCTACGAGCAGTACTTC.

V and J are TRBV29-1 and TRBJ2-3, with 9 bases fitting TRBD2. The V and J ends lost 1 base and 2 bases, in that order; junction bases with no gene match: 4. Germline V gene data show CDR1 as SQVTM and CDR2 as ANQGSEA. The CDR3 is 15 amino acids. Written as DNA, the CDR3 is TGCAGCGTTGAAGGGACTAGCGACACCACAGATACGCAGTATTTT. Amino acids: CSVEGTSDTTDTQYF.

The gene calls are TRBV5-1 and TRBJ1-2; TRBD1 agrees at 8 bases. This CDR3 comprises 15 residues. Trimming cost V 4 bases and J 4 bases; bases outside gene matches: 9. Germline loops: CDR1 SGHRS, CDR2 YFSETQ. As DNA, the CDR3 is TGCGCCAGCAGCCCCCTCGGACAGGGCTCCTATGGCTACACCTTC. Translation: CASSPLGQGSYGYTF.

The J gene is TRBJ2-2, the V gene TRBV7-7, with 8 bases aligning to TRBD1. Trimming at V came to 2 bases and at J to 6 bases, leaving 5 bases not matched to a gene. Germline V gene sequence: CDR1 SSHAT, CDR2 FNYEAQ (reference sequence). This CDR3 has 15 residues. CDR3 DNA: TGTGCCAGCAGCTTACAGGGGGCGACGGCCGGGGAGCTGTTTTTT. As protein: CASSLQGATAGELFF.

The chain's CDR3 is CASSIIDRNTEAFF. The CDR3 nucleotides read TGTGCCAGTAGTATTATCGACAGGAACACTGAAGCTTTCTTT. The chain joins TRBV19 to TRBJ1-1, with D possibly being TRBD1 (5 bases). The CDR3 has 14 amino acids. Germline V lookup: CDR1 LNHDA, CDR2 SQIVND (reference sequence). With 3 bases removed from V and 1 base from J, the gap between germline ends came to 9 bases.

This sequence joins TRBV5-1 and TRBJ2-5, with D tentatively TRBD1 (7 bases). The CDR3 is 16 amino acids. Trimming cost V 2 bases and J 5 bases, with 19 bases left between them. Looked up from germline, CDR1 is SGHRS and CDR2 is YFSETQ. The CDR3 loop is CASSFARQTGRETQYF. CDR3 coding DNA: TGCGCCAGCAGCTTTGCCCGGCAGACAGGGAGGGAGACCCAGTACTTC.

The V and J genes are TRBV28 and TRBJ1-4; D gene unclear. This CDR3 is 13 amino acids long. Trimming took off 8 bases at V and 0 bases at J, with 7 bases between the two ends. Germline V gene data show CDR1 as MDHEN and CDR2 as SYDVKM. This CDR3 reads CASLGATNEKLFF. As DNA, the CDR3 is TGTGCCAGCCTGGGTGCAACTAATGAAAAACTGTTTTTT.

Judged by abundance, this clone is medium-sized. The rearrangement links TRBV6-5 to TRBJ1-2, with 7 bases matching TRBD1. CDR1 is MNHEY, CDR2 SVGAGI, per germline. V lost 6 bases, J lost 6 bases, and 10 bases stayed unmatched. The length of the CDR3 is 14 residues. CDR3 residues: CASSPRQGPDGYTF. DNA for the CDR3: TGTGCCAGCAGCCCCCGACAGGGTCCGGATGGCTACACCTTC.

CDR3 sequence reads: CASSRDGILRPQHF. The CDR3 DNA sequence: TGTGCCAGCAGCCGGGACGGGATCCTCAGGCCCCAGCATTTT. The rearrangement joins TRBV2 to TRBJ1-5; a weak D match, TRBD1 (5 bases). The germline V and J ends were trimmed by 6 bases and 9 bases, with 18 bases remaining between them. This CDR3 comprises 14 residues. CDR1 is SNHLY, CDR2 FYNNEI, per germline.

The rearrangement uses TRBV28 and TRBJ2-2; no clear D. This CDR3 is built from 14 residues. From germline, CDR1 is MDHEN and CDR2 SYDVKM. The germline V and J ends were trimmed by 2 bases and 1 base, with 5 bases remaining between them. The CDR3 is CASSLQENTGELFF. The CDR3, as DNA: TGTGCCAGCAGTTTACAGGAGAACACCGGGGAGCTGTTTTTT.

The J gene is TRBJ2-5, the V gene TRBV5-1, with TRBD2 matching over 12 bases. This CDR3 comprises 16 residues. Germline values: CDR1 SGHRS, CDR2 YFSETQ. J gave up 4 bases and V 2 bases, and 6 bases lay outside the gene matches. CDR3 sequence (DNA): TGCGCCAGCAGCTTCCAATTACTAGCGGGAGGAGAGACCCAGTACTTC. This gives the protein CASSFQLLAGGETQYF.

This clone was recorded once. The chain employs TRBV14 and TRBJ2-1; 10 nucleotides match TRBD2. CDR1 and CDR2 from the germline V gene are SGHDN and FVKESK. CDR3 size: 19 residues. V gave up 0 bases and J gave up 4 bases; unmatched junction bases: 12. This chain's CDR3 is CASSQDILAGEVWYNEQFF. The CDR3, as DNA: TGTGCCAGCAGCCAAGATATCCTAGCGGGAGAGGTCTGGTACAATGAGCAGTTCTTC.

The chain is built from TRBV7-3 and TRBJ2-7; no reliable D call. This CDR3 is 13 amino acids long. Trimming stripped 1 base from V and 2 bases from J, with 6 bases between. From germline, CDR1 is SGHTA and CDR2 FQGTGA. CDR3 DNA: TGTGCCAGCAGCTTAATGGGGACCTACGAGCAGTACTTC. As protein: CASSLMGTYEQYF.

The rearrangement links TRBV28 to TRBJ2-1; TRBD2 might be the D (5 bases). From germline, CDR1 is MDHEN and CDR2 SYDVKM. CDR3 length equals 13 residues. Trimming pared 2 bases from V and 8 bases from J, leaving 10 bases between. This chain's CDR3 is CASSLTPGYEQFF. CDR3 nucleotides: TGTGCCAGCAGTTTAACCCCGGGGTATGAGCAGTTCTTC.

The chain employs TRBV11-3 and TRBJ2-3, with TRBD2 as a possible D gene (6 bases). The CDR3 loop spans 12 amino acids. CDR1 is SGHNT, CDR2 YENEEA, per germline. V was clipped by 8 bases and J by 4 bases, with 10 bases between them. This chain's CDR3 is CASAGISDTQYF. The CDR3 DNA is TGTGCCAGCGCGGGAATTTCAGATACGCAGTATTTT.

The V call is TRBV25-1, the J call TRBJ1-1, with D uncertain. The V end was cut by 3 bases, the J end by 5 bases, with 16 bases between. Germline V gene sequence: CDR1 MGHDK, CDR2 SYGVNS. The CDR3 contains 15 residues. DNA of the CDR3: TGTGCCAGCAGTGAGTATTTTCAGGCAGGTACTGAAGCTTTCTTT. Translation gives CASSEYFQAGTEAFF.

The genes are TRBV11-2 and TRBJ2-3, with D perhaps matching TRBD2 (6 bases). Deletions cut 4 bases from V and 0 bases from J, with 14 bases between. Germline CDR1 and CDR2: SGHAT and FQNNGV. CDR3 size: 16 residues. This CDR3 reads CASSSNKRVSTDTQYF. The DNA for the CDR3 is TGTGCCAGCAGCTCGAATAAGCGGGTTAGCACAGATACGCAGTATTTT.

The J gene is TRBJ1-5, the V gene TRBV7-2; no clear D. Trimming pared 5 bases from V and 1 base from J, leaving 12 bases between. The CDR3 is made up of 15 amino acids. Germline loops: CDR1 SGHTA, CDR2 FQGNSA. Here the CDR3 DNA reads TGTGCCAGCAGCCTCGAGGTTTGGAGCAATCAGCCCCAGCATTTT. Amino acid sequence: CASSLEVWSNQPQHF.

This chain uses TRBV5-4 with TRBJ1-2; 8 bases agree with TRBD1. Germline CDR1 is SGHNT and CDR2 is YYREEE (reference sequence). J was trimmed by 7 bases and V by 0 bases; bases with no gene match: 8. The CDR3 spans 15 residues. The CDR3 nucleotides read TGTGCCAGCAGCTTGGCAGGGGGCAGGGCCTTTGGCTACACCTTC. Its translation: CASSLAGGRAFGYTF. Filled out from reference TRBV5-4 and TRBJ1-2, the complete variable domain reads ETGVTQSPTHLIKTRGQQVTLRCSSQSGHNTVSWYQQALGQGPQFIFQYYREEENGRGNFPPRFSGLQFPNYSSELNVNALELDDSALYLCASSLAGGRAFGYTFGSGTRLTVV.

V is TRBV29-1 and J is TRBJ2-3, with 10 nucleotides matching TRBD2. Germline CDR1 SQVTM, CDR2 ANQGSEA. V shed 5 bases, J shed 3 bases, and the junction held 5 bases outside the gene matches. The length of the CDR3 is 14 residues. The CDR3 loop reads CSVPSGRQTDTQYF. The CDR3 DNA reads TGCAGCGTTCCTAGCGGGAGACAGACAGATACGCAGTATTTT.

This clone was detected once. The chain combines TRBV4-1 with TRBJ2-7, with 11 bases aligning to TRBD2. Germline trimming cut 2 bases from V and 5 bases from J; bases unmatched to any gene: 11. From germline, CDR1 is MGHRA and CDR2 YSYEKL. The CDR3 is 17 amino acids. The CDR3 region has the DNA TGCGCCAGCAGCCAATTACCAAGACTAGCGGGGATTCACGAGCAGTACTTC. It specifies CASSQLPRLAGIHEQYF.

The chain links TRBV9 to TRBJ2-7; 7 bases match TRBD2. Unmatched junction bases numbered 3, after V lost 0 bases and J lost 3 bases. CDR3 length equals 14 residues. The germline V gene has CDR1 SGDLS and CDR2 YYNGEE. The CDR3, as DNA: TGTGCCAGCAGCGTAGCGGGGGGAAACTACGAGCAGTACTTC. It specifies CASSVAGGNYEQYF.

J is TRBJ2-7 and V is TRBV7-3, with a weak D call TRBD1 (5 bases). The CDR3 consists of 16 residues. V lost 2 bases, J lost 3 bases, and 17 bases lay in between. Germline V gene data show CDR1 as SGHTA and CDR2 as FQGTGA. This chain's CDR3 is CASSLSPSARVYEQYF. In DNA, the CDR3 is TGTGCCAGCAGCTTATCGCCCTCGGCCAGGGTCTACGAGCAGTACTTC.

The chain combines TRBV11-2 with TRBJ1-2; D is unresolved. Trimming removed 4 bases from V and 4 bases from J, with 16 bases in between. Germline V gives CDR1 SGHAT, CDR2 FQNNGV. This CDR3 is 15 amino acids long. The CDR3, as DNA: TGTGCCAGCAGCTCTGGGTTCTCTCTCCGCTATGGCTACACCTTC. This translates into CASSSGFSLRYGYTF.

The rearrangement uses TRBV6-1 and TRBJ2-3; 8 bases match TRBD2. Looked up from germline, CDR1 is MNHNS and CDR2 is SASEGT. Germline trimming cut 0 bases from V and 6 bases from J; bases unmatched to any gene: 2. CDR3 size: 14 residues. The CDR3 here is CASSEAREVDTQYF. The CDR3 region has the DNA TGTGCCAGCAGTGAAGCGCGGGAGGTTGATACGCAGTATTTT.

CDR3: CASSQDGVGTDTQYF. The DNA of the CDR3 is TGCGCCAGCAGCCAAGACGGGGTTGGGACAGATACGCAGTATTTT. The chain is built from TRBV5-1 and TRBJ2-3; a weak D match, TRBD2 (5 bases). Germline CDR1 SGHRS, CDR2 YFSETQ. This CDR3 has 15 residues. With 4 bases removed from V and 3 bases from J, the gap between germline ends came to 15 bases.